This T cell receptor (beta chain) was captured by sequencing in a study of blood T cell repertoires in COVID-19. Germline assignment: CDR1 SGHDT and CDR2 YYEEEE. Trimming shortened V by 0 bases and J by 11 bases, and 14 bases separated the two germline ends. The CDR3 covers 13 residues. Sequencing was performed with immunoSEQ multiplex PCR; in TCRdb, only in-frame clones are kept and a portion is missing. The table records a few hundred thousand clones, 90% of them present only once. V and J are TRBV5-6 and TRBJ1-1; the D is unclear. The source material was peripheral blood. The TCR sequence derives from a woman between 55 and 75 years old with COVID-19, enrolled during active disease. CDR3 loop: CASSLVGYRGAFF. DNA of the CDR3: TGTGCCAGCAGCTTGGTCGGCTATCGAGGGGCTTTCTTT.